This T cell receptor (beta chain) is drawn from a study of CD8 T cells in Susac syndrome. Germline V gene lookup returns CDR1 MRHNA and CDR2 SNTAGT. The V end was cut by 3 bases, the J end by 4 bases, with 7 bases between. CDR3 length equals 13 residues. General study points: It was acknowledged in the study that its TCR sequencing and HLA analysis involved a relatively small number of individuals.

Reverse transcription of roughly 0.5 to 1 ug RNA was carried out with random hexamers. Multiplex immunoSEQ PCR targeted 54 Vbeta and 13 Jbeta TCR beta segments. TCRdb ran MiXCR on the immunoSEQ multiplex PCR reads and lists one entry per CDR3 protein. The sample consists of approximately 300,000 distinct CDR3 sequences, around 89% of them appearing once. On this clonotype itself: No antigen is known for it.

The TCR was taken from a human donor with multiple sclerosis. The source material was CD8+ T cells from PBMCs. V gene TRBV6-4 combines with J gene TRBJ2-1; D gene uncertain. CDR3 loop: CASSESSYNEQFF. The DNA of the CDR3 is TGTGCCAGCAGTGAGTCCTCTTACAATGAGCAGTTCTTC.